The following is a TCR beta chain sequence with its context. Libraries were prepared by immunoSEQ multiplex PCR; TCRdb keeps only in-frame clonotypes and omits some of them. The table has approximately 260,000 clones, roughly 80% seen once. CDR3 length equals 15 residues. Per germline, CDR1 LNHDA and CDR2 SQIVND (reference sequence). Trimming pared 4 bases from V and 7 bases from J, leaving 17 bases between. Enrolled through a virtual design, the participants were between 18 and 89 years of age and came from about two dozen US areas. The sample is drawn from a study of blood T cell repertoires in COVID-19. Whole-study context: Nucleic acid was either cDNA or gDNA, and it came from T cells, B-cell-depleted T cells, or PBMCs.

This sequence originates from a man in his fifties or sixties who had recovered from COVID-19. The chain carries TRBV19 and TRBJ1-5; no clear D. The sequencing input was PBMCs or T cells enriched from blood (not recorded which). For the CDR3, the DNA is TGTGCCAGTAGTACCACCGCCCCAGGTACCCAGCCCCAGCATTTT. Its translation: CASSTTAPGTQPQHF.